This TCR beta chain was captured by sequencing in a study of vaccination and CD4 T cells after COVID-19. Study-level information: Recovered-phase convalescent patients showed SARS-CoV-2 positivity by nasal swab PCR; fewer than ten were mild, one severe. Drawing of post-COVID samples took place a median roughly 95 days after diagnosis (range 35 to 161).

V gave up 0 bases and J gave up 2 bases; unmatched junction bases: 5. The CDR3 sequence is 16 residues long. In germline, CDR1 is SGHVS, CDR2 FQNEAQ. One entry per CDR3 protein results from TCRdb running MiXCR on the PCR reads. The table includes tens of thousands of distinct CDR3 sequences, about 60% detected once. The sequence derives from a human donor who had recovered from COVID-19. The sample here was CD4+ T cells from blood, taken before SARS-CoV-2 vaccination. The chain joins TRBV7-8 to TRBJ2-7; 9 bases fit TRBD2. The CDR3 sequence is CASSLAGTSIPYEQYF. The CDR3 nucleotides read TGTGCCAGCAGCTTAGCAGGGACTAGCATACCCTACGAGCAGTACTTC.